This T cell receptor (beta chain) comes out of a study of T cells in Graves' hyperthyroidism and ophthalmopathy (dated by TCRdb to between 2019 and 2020). With respect to the entire study: Peripheral blood samples were taken at initial diagnosis, before any treatment was given. TCR V-J signatures able to tell the groups apart were searched for in a discovery cohort of about a hundred patients, of whom about 40 had Graves' ophthalmopathy and under 65 had stable Graves' hyperthyroidism. An independent validation cohort of under 20 hyperthyroidism patients and 17 patients who later progressed to ophthalmopathy tested prospective prediction of ophthalmopathy. The 85 to 100 discovery patients were randomly split 7:3 into training and test sets. In addition, the study compared T-cell repertoires in thyroid tissue and in blood from five to seven Graves' hyperthyroidism patients. After sampling, hyperthyroidism patients received methimazole starting at 30 mg daily, and ophthalmopathy patients received high-dose intravenous methylprednisolone. The paper reports TCR Vbeta CDR3 sequencing of fewer than 150 peripheral blood samples: around 41 ophthalmopathy, fewer than 80 hyperthyroidism and approximately 17 progressor patients. The full study reports these points: Ophthalmopathy was separated from stable hyperthyroidism by a 13 V-J signature model, with about 88% sensitivity and about 84% specificity obtained in cross-validation and 80%/75% obtained in testing. Most expanded thyroid clonotypes (frequency above 0.001) were also detected in blood, suggesting blood repertoires may reflect thyroid immune responses. In validation, the model predicted progression to ophthalmopathy a median of roughly 6.2 months before onset, with about 67% sensitivity and about 72% specificity. Sample size was not statistically predetermined, and blinding of investigators to group allocation was not performed.

CDR1 and CDR2 (SEHNR, FQNEAQ) derive from the germline V gene (reference sequence). Reading from cysteine to phenylalanine, the CDR3 counts 13 amino acids. The DNA shown is the 39-base CDR3, in frame from base 1. V sheds 2 bases and J sheds 5 bases, leaving 10 bases between their ends. This clonotype showed up just a few times. Its binding antigen is unknown. One base away there is no much larger clone; base qualities are not given. Amplification of TCR beta CDR3 regions was carried out from RNA transcripts. A first-round RT-PCR of the TCR CDR3 used the HTBI primer set with the Qiagen OneStep RT-PCR kit. The libraries were constructed in a second round of multiplex PCR and then size-selected and purified. Libraries were sequenced paired-end with 100 bp reads on an Illumina HiSeq2000. The original pipeline was this. SOAPnuke was used to process the raw data, removing reads that contained adapters or uncalled bases, had a mean Phred below 15, or lacked an exact match to the constant primer or identifier. High-quality paired reads were merged using COPE v1.2.5, and each unique nucleotide sequence was defined as a clonotype. MiTCR v1.1 was used to align clonotypes to the IMGT TRBV, TRBD and TRBJ reference segments. The analysis included only V-J combinations with a frequency above 0.0001, which together covered around 99% of the repertoires. The TCS score was defined as the ratio of F50 (clonal expansion) to E x V (chaos), calculated using BLOSUM62-based TCRdist between CDR3 peptides within each V-J. Welch's t-statistics and random forest reduced roughly 540 V-J features to 13, which were used in a naive Bayes classifier (R e1071). TCRdb cleaned the public reads at Q25 with fastp, built clones with MiXCR and kept in-frame beta chains. Merged by CDR3 protein, the rows form single entries marked with the most common genes and DNA. It is TCRdb's table, rather than the study itself, that gives the V and J calls and clone size. For this sample there are roughly 360,000 distinct CDR3 sequences; approximately 15% appear just once. The ten largest clonotypes hold 20% of the sample.

Hyperthyroidism patients were newly diagnosed, with disease duration under 2 months, and aged 18 to 65 years. Patients with uncontrolled infections, other autoimmune diseases, pregnancy or lactation were excluded. Diagnoses were based on clinical symptoms, serum thyroxine and TRAb, thyroid ultrasound and orbital computed tomography. Blood from progressor patients was collected at the time of first diagnosis with hyperthyroidism, before any ophthalmopathy symptoms had appeared. PBMCs were isolated from approximately 10 ml of fresh peripheral blood by Ficoll-Paque density gradient centrifugation. Progressor patients were initially diagnosed with Graves' hyperthyroidism and developed ophthalmopathy during follow-up. Total RNA was extracted using Trizol reagent, and RNA quality was assessed on an Agilent 2100 Bioanalyzer.

The source material was blood. The chain links TRBV7-9 with TRBJ2-7, and perhaps TRBD2 as D gene, on 5 matching bases. This TCR was recovered from a man aged 25 to 45 with Graves' hyperthyroidism that later progressed to Graves' ophthalmopathy. The DNA sequence is TGTGCCAGCAGCTTAACTAGTTTCCACGAGCAGTACTTC. Its translation reads: CASSLTSFHEQYF.